This T cell receptor (beta chain) was sequenced during a study of blood T cell repertoires in COVID-19. For the study at large: Whether acute or convalescent, the COVID-19 samples came from the United States, Italy and Spain. Sample material is recorded as cDNA or gDNA derived from T cells, B-cell-depleted T cells, or PBMCs.

Study processing details: Nucleated cell counts were estimated from reference gene primer amplification. Using immunoSEQ multiplex PCR, the repertoire was profiled, and TCRdb retains in-frame clones only, with some absent. The DNA gave D and trimming, while V, J and clone size come from that table. The table includes some 490,000 clones, 70% to 90% detected once. Sequencing was carried out using peripheral blood. The receptor's source is a human donor in a cohort sampled during active COVID-19.

CDR3 region: CASSTITGTSGYYNEQFF. The CDR3 bases are TGTGCCAGTAGTACTATAACCGGGACTAGCGGATACTACAATGAGCAGTTCTTC. The V call is TRBV19, the J call TRBJ2-1; 11 bases line up with TRBD2. The J segment lost 3 bases and the V segment lost 4 bases, leaving 11 bases of the junction unmatched. Per germline, CDR1 LNHDA and CDR2 SQIVND (reference sequence). The CDR3 consists of 18 residues.